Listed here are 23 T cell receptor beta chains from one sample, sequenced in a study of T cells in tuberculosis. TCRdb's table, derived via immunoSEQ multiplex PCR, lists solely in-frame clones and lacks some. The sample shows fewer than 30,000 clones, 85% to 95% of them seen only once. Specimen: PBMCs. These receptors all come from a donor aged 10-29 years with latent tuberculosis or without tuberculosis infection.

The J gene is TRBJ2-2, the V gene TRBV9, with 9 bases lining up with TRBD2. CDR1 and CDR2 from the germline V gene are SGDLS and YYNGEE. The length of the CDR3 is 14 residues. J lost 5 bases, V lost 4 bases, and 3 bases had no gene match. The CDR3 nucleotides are TGTGCCAGCAGCCCTAGCGGGGCAACCGGGGAGCTGTTTTTT. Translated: CASSPSGATGELFF.

As DNA, the CDR3 is TGTGCCAGCAGTACTCCGTTGGTATGGGCAGGGCGTCCTAATGAAAAACTGTTTTTT. The encoded protein is CASSTPLVWAGRPNEKLFF. V gene TRBV28 combines with J gene TRBJ1-4; weak D call: TRBD1 (5 bases). Germline V CDR1 and CDR2: MDHEN, SYDVKM. The CDR3 sequence is 19 residues long. The V and J ends lost 5 bases and 3 bases respectively, with 25 bases between them.

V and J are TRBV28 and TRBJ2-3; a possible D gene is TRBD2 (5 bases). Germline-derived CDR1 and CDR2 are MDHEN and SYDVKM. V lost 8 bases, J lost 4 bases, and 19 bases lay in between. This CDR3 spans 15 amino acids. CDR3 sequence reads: CASSPFGESPDTQYF. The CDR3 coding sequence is TGTGCCAGCTCCCCGTTCGGGGAATCCCCAGATACGCAGTATTTT.

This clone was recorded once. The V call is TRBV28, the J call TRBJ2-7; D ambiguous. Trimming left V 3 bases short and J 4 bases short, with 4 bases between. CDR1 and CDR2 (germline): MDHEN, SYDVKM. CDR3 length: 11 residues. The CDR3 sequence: CASSFSYEQYF. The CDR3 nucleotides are TGTGCCAGCAGTTTTTCGTACGAGCAGTACTTC.

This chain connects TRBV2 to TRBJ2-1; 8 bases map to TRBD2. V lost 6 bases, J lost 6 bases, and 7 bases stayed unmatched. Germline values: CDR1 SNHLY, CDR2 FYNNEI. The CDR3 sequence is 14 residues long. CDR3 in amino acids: CASREQREFNEQFF. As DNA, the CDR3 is TGTGCCAGCAGGGAGCAGCGGGAGTTCAATGAGCAGTTCTTC. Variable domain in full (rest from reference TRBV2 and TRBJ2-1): EPEVTQTPSHQVTQMGQEVILRCVPISNHLYFYWYRQILGQKVEFLVSFYNNEISEKSEIFDDQFSVERPDGSNFTLKIRSTKLEDSAMYFCASREQREFNEQFFGPGTRLTVL.

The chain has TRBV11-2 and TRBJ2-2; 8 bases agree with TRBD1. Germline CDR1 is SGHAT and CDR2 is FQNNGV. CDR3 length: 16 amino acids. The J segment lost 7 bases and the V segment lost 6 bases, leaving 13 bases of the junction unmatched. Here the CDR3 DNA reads TGTGCCAGCAGATACCGAACACAGGGGGTTGGCGGGGAGCTGTTTTTT. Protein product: CASRYRTQGVGGELFF.

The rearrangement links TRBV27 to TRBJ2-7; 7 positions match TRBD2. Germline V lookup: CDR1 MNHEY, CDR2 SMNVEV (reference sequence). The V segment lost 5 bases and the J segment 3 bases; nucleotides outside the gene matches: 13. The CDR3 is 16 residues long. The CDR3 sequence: CASSPGAGEVDYEQYF. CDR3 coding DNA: TGTGCCAGCAGTCCTGGGGCGGGAGAAGTTGACTACGAGCAGTACTTC.

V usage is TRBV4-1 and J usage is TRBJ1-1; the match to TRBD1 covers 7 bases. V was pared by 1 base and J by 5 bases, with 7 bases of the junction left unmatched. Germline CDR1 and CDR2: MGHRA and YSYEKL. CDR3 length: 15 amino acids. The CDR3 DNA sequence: TGCGCCAGCAGCCAAGTCGTAGGGGGACAGACTGAAGCTTTCTTT. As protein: CASSQVVGGQTEAFF.

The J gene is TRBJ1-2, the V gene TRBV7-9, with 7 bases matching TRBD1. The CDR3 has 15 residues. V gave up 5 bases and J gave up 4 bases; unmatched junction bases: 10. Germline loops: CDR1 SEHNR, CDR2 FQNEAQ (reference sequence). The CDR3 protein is CASSPNVGTAYGYTF. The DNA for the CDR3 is TGTGCCAGCAGCCCGAACGTCGGGACAGCCTATGGCTACACCTTC.

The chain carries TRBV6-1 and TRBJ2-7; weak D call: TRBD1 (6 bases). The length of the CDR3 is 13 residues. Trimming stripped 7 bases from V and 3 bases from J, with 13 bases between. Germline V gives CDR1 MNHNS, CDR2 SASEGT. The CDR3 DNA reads TGTGCCAGCATCACAGGGCCCCTCTACGAGCAGTACTTC. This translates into CASITGPLYEQYF.

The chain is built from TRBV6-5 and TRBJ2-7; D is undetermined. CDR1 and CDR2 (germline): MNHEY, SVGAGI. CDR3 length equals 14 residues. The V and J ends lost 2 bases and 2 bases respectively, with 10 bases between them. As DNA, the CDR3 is TGTGCCAGCAGTTACGCTGGCAAGACCTACGAGCAGTACTTC. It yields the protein CASSYAGKTYEQYF.

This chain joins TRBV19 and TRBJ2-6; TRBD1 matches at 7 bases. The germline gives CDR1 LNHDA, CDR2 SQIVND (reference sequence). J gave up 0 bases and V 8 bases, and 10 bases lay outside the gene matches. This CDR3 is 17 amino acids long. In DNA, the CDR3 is TGTGCCAGTGCACGGACAGGAGACCTCTCTGGGGCCAACGTCCTGACTTTC. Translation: CASARTGDLSGANVLTF.

The CDR3 is CASSLEHSGQGASGNTIYF. CDR3 coding DNA: TGTGCCAGCAGCTTAGAGCATTCCGGACAGGGGGCCTCTGGAAACACCATATATTTT. V usage is TRBV11-2 and J usage is TRBJ1-3; 11 bases agree with TRBD1. CDR3 length equals 19 residues. CDR1 is SGHAT, CDR2 FQNNGV, per germline. V was clipped by 0 bases and J by 0 bases; unmatched bases: 7.

The CDR3 nucleotides read TGTGCCACCAGCAGAGACAGGGGGGTCACAGATACGCAGTATTTT. Translation: CATSRDRGVTDTQYF. The chain couples TRBV15 to TRBJ2-3, with a possible D match to TRBD1 (7 bases). The germline V and J ends were trimmed by 0 bases and 2 bases, with 9 bases remaining between them. There are 15 residues in the CDR3. Germline CDR1 LNHNV, CDR2 YYDKDF (reference sequence).

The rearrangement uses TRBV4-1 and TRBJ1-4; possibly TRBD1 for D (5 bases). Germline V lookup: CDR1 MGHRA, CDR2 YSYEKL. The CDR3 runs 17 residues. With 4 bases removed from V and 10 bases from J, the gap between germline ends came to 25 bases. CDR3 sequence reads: CASSRGGRGPSAGKLFF. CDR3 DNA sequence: TGCGCCAGCAGCCGAGGTGGGAGGGGACCGTCAGCTGGAAAACTGTTTTTT.

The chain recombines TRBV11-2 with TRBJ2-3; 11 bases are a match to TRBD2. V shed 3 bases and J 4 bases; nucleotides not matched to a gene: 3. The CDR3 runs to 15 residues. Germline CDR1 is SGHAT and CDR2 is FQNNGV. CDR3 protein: CASSFLAGGPDTQYF. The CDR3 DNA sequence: TGTGCCAGCAGCTTTTTAGCGGGAGGGCCAGATACGCAGTATTTT.

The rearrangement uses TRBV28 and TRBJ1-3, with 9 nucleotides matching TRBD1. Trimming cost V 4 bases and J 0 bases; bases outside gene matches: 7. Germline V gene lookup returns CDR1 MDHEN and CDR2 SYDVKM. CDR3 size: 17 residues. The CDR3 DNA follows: TGTGCCAGCAGTTATACAGGGGGCCCATACTCTGGAAACACCATATATTTT. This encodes CASSYTGGPYSGNTIYF.

CDR3 sequence (DNA): TGTGCCAGCATCCCTCGGACAGGGGGCTTCACTGAAGCTTTCTTT. Protein: CASIPRTGGFTEAFF. V and J are TRBV7-8 and TRBJ1-1; 11 bases agree with TRBD1. Germline V gives CDR1 SGHVS, CDR2 FQNEAQ. This CDR3 is 15 amino acids long. Unmatched junction bases numbered 8, after V lost 7 bases and J lost 4 bases.

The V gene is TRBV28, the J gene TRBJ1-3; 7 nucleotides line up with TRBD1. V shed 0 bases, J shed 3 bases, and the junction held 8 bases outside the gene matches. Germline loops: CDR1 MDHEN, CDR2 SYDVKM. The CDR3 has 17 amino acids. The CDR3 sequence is CASSLWGTGVRGNTIYF. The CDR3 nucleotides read TGTGCCAGCAGTTTATGGGGCACAGGGGTACGTGGAAACACCATATATTTT.

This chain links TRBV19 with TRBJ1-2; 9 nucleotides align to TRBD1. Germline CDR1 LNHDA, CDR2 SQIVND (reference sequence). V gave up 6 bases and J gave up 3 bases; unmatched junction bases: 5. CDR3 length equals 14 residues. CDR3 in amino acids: CASRRQGEDYGYTF. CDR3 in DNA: TGTGCCAGTAGACGACAGGGGGAGGACTATGGCTACACCTTC.

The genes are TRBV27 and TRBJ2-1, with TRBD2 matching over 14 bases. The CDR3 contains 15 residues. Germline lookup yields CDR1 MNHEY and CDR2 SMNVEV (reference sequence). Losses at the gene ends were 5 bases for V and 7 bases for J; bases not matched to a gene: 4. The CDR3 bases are TGTGCCAGCAGTCCCGGGACTAGCGGGAGTAATGAGCAGTTCTTC. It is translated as CASSPGTSGSNEQFF.

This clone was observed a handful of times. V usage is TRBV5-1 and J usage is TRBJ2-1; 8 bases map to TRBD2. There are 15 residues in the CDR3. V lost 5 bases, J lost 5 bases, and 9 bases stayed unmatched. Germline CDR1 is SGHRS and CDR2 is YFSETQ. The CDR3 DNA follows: TGCGCCAGCAGACCCGGACTAGCCTGGAACAATGAGCAGTTCTTC. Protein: CASRPGLAWNNEQFF.

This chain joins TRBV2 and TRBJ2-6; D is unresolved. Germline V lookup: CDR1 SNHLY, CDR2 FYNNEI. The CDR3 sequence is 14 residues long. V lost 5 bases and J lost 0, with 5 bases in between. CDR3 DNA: TGTGCCAGCAGTATAAACTCTGGGGCCAACGTCCTGACTTTC. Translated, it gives CASSINSGANVLTF.